These 15 T cell receptor beta chains were sequenced from one sample in a study of blood T cell repertoires in COVID-19. The protocol was immunoSEQ multiplex PCR, while the TCRdb copy is restricted to in-frame clones and leaves out a portion. The sample shows fewer than 150,000 clones, about four fifths of them seen only once. Sequenced: peripheral blood. The receptors shown here come from a human donor in a cohort sampled during active COVID-19.

The sample holds one count of this clone. The chain couples TRBV6-5 to TRBJ2-5; 12 bases are a match to TRBD2. This CDR3 is 14 amino acids long. Unmatched junction bases numbered 3, after V lost 7 bases and J lost 3 bases. Looked up from germline, CDR1 is MNHEY and CDR2 is SVGAGI. The CDR3: CASKASGGEETQYF. CDR3 nucleotide sequence: TGTGCCAGCAAGGCTAGCGGGGGGGAAGAGACCCAGTACTTC.

The V and J genes are TRBV3-1 (or the pseudogene TRBV3-2) and TRBJ2-3; TRBD2 aligns across 7 bases. This CDR3 has 16 amino acids. Germline loops: CDR1 LGHDT, CDR2 YNNKEL (reference sequence). The trim removed 5 bases at V and 1 base at J, leaving 9 bases unmatched. CDR3 region: CASSTRLAMGTDTQYF. The CDR3 DNA reads TGTGCCAGCAGCACCCGACTAGCCATGGGCACAGATACGCAGTATTTT.

This chain links TRBV12-3 or TRBV12-4 with TRBJ1-2; 8 bases are a match to TRBD1. V lost 9 bases to trimming and J lost 6 bases; unmatched junction nucleotides: 9. The CDR3 is 13 amino acids. This CDR3 is CASRGQGTDGYTF. Here the CDR3 DNA reads TGTGCCAGTCGTGGACAGGGAACGGATGGCTACACCTTC.

The rearrangement links TRBV29-1 to TRBJ1-2; D unresolved. The CDR3 covers 11 residues. The germline V and J ends were trimmed by 6 bases and 2 bases, with 7 bases remaining between them. Germline CDR1 and CDR2: SQVTM and ANQGSEA. The CDR3 nucleotides are TGCAGCGTCGGGATGAACTATGGCTACACCTTC. Translation: CSVGMNYGYTF.

The genes are TRBV24-1 and TRBJ2-3; a possible D gene is TRBD1 (6 bases). V was pared by 4 bases and J by 5 bases, with 12 bases between. Germline CDR1 KGHDR, CDR2 SFDVKD. This CDR3 has 14 amino acids. Here the CDR3 DNA reads TGTGCCACCAGTGACCTAAAGGGGGTAGATACGCAGTATTTT. This sequence encodes CATSDLKGVDTQYF.

The chain employs TRBV21-1 and TRBJ2-1; the table calls TRBD2, which could not be checked here. TRBV21-1 is described as a pseudogene. This CDR3 contains 17 residues. Here the CDR3 DNA reads TGTGCCAGCAGCAAAGGACTGTCCGGGGGAGCCTACAATGAGCAGTTCTTC. Its translation: CASSKGLSGGAYNEQFF.

This clone was seen only a few times. The chain links TRBV19 to TRBJ1-1; D unclear. The germline V gene has CDR1 LNHDA and CDR2 SQIVND (reference sequence). The CDR3 consists of 14 residues. Trimming shortened V by 2 bases and J by 1 base, and 8 bases separated the two germline ends. The CDR3 loop reads CASSINAGNTEAFF. The CDR3 bases are TGTGCCAGTAGTATAAATGCAGGGAACACTGAAGCTTTCTTT.

The V gene is TRBV13, the J gene TRBJ2-7; a weak D match, TRBD2 (5 bases). The CDR3 contains 14 residues. Germline assignment: CDR1 PRHDT and CDR2 FYEKMQ (reference sequence). Trimming left V 6 bases short and J 6 bases short, with 18 bases between. The CDR3 region has the DNA TGTGCCAGCAGACAGACGCCAGGAGGAAGCGAGCAGTACTTC. It translates to CASRQTPGGSEQYF.

CDR3: CASSPGGGLLTYEQYF. The DNA of the CDR3 is TGTGCCAGCAGCCCCGGGGGGGGCCTCCTAACCTACGAGCAGTACTTC. The chain is built from TRBV9 and TRBJ2-7; 8 bases align to TRBD2. V was clipped by 4 bases and J by 2 bases; unmatched bases: 11. CDR1 SGDLS and CDR2 YYNGEE come from the germline V gene. The CDR3 runs to 16 residues.

The chain has TRBV5-6 and TRBJ1-2, with 7 bases lining up with TRBD1. With V trimmed by 5 bases and J by 7 bases, 8 bases remained unmatched. The CDR3 contains 13 residues. The germline V gene encodes CDR1 SGHDT and CDR2 YYEEEE. CDR3 protein: CASSPTGVAGYTF. The CDR3 DNA is TGTGCCAGCAGTCCCACAGGGGTGGCTGGCTACACCTTC.

The chain links TRBV5-6 to TRBJ1-2, with 9 positions matching TRBD1. The V and J ends lost 0 bases and 4 bases, in that order; junction bases with no gene match: 4. This CDR3 comprises 15 residues. Germline values: CDR1 SGHDT, CDR2 YYEEEE. The CDR3 bases are TGTGCCAGCAGCTTGGTGGGACAGGGAGCCTATGGCTACACCTTC. It codes for CASSLVGQGAYGYTF. The full variable domain, rest sourced from reference TRBV5-6 and TRBJ1-2, is DAGVTQSPTHLIKTRGQQVTLRCSPKSGHDTVSWYQQALGQGPQFIFQYYEEEERQRGNFPDRFSGHQFPNYSSELNVNALLLGDSALYLCASSLVGQGAYGYTFGSGTRLTVV.

Comment on this clone: One junction end does not reproduce the germline sequence, and a read error may be involved. V and J are TRBV7-7 and TRBJ2-3; 7 bases are a match to TRBD1. This CDR3 contains 12 residues. The germline V gene encodes CDR1 SSHAT and CDR2 FNYEAQ (reference sequence). As DNA, the CDR3 is TGTGCTAGCAGCTTGCCAGGGGGTAGGCAGTATTTT. It yields the protein CASSLPGGRQYF.

V and J are TRBV27 and TRBJ1-2, with 7 bases identical to TRBD1. There are 13 residues in the CDR3. CDR1 MNHEY and CDR2 SMNVEV come from the germline V gene (reference sequence). The J segment lost 8 bases and the V segment lost 1 base, leaving 4 bases of the junction unmatched. CDR3 DNA sequence: TGTGCCAGCAGTTTATTGGGACAGAACGGCTACACCTTC. Encoded protein: CASSLLGQNGYTF.

The chain joins TRBV3-1 (or the pseudogene TRBV3-2) to TRBJ2-3, with unresolved D. Germline assignment: CDR1 LGHDT and CDR2 YNNKEL (reference sequence). The CDR3 covers 16 residues. The V end was cut by 0 bases, the J end by 4 bases, with 14 bases between. The CDR3 coding sequence is TGTGCCAGCAGCCAAGACGGTACTTTCCTCGCAGATACGCAGTATTTT. This sequence encodes CASSQDGTFLADTQYF.

This clone showed up just once. The rearrangement links TRBV9 to TRBJ2-2; 9 positions agree with TRBD1. Germline CDR1 SGDLS, CDR2 YYNGEE. The CDR3 is 16 amino acids. J was trimmed by 4 bases and V by 4 bases; bases with no gene match: 8. The CDR3 reads CASSPRTGETTGELFF. CDR3 coding DNA: TGTGCCAGCAGCCCTCGGACAGGGGAGACCACCGGGGAGCTGTTTTTT.